This T cell receptor (beta chain) was captured by sequencing in a study of cytomegalovirus exposure and HLA in healthy donors (dated by TCRdb to the late 2010s). Study-wide context: An earlier analysis of approximately 550 of the donors reported more than 250 Gb of sequence data and 100 million to 140 million unique TCR beta sequences from about 179 million T cells. Roughly 5 DR-DQ haplotypes were treated as single units for association and clustering because of strong linkage in the cohort. Typing coverage differed by locus: A, B, C, DRB1 and DQB1 were typed in roughly 629-630 donors, DQA1 in about 550, DPA1 in 600 to 610, and DPB1 in approximately 450. In the later analysis, no new phenotypic data were used to find candidate immune exposures; instead, reliance was placed on TCR beta sequences and their occurrence across donors. Donor age, sex, ethnicity and CMV serostatus were collected together with the repertoire data. The study combined high-throughput TCR immunosequencing, statistical association of individual TCRs with disease status, and machine learning to predict cytomegalovirus infection status. Class I and class II HLA loci were covered by the typing at four-digit resolution. Genome-wide SNP genotypes for about 65% of the 666 donors were used in a later genetic analysis, which treated that subset as a discovery cohort. Roughly 300 gigabases of sequencing data and tens of millions of unique TCR sequences were included in an early release covering under 650 HLA-typed donors. The study was designed to test whether signatures of past pathogen exposure could be identified by cataloging public T cell receptors. The study used immunosequencing to profile the T cell repertoires of about 670 subjects and linked those repertoires to cytomegalovirus serostatus. To decide whether each TCR beta V gene segment behaved as functional or pseudogenic, an earlier analysis of approximately 620 of the donors relied on high-throughput TCR beta sequencing. In addition to the first cohort of 666 subjects, a separate validation cohort of approximately 130 different subjects was used. To study patterns of TCR occurrence, a later analysis re-analyzed previously published TCR beta repertoires from several hundred donors and added high-resolution HLA genotyping. Across some 400 genotyped donors of the cohort, an average of about 220,000 unique TCR beta nucleotide sequences per donor were sequenced, and 15% to 20% of those sequences were non-productive. The genetic ancestry cluster associated with self-reported Caucasian donors included around four fifths of the roughly 400 genotyped donors. All discovery cohort repertoires had been generated using a single sequencing platform. Overall study results and their limits: The classifier was reported to diagnose cytomegalovirus status with high specificity and sensitivity in both the original and validation cohorts. The study listed over 150 TCR beta chains as associated with cytomegalovirus. The earlier analysis of fewer than 750 of the donors excluded approximately 17 rarely observed V segments, including chromosome 9 orphons, because counts were too low. In a later genetic analysis, fewer N-insertions in productive TCRs were reported among donors in an Asian-associated ancestry cluster than the roughly 640-donor mean. In a later analysis, HLA-associated TCR beta chains were found to be more clonally expanded and to have lower generation probabilities than equally common non-associated chains. Most CMV-associated TCR beta chains appeared to be HLA-restricted in a later analysis, and the HLA associations seemed to be driven largely by CMV exposure. HLA typing was unavailable for some donors at each locus, so association tests used only the typed subset. An association between a missense DCLRE1C variant and V-gene and J-gene trimming of TCR beta chains was found in a later genetic analysis and replicated in an independent cohort. The authors suggested that the approach could potentially be generalized to other disease states and immunological phenotypes. According to a later analysis, TCR association rates differed among HLA loci, with DRB1 alleles showing the most associated TCRs and HLA-C alleles showing the fewest. A later analysis associated around 16,000 TCR beta sequences with specific HLA alleles at a false discovery rate of 0.05. Linkage disequilibrium might explain the correlated functional status among segregating V segments, but an unknown experimental factor could not be excluded. The sequencing pipeline was judged likely to have produced a cluster of highly shared sequence variants as a technical artifact. In vitro tests confirmed that three of the cytomegalovirus-associated TCR beta chains recognize cytomegalovirus antigens. Several of the top co-occurrence clusters appeared to be linked to parvovirus B19, influenza, CMV and Epstein-Barr virus, according to a later analysis. The presence/absence analyses assumed that sequencing depth was roughly uniform across donors, and that assumption may not be true. This cohort had only TCR beta chains sequenced, and the lack of alpha or paired-chain data limited which features could be detected. When HLA alleles, especially DR and DQ, strongly co-occurred, TCR associations were difficult to assign to individual alleles. Across donors, most TCR sequences were observed very rarely, whereas some public TCRs were present in many individuals. A further reported finding was that TCR beta sequences accurately predicted the HLA-A and HLA-B alleles for most subjects in the first cohort. Broadly in line with IMGT annotations, most TCR beta V segments showed up in productive rearrangements about 87% or about 30% of the time in an earlier analysis of around 550 of the donors. The 87-base-pair reads could not distinguish some IMGT-functional V segments, including TRBV6-2 and TRBV6-3, so those segments were excluded. The only immune exposure information available for the cohort was CMV serostatus.

The CDR3 sequence holds 14 residues, the cysteine and phenylalanine included. CDR3 DNA is the only sequence kept; it has 42 bases, read in frame from the first base. For CDR1 and CDR2, the germline V gene (reference sequence) lists GTSNPN and SVGIG. V sheds 5 bases and J sheds 12 bases, leaving 23 bases between their ends. On this clone itself: Its antigen is currently not known. No base-level quality is on record; no much larger clone is a single base apart.

The cohort consisted of 650 to 850 healthy bone marrow donors. At the time of sampling, all cohort members were nominally healthy, though unrecorded immune exposures were likely present. The donor tested CMV seronegative, placing the donor among the 300 to 400 seronegative members of the cohort. Every donor gave a peripheral blood sample, and the peripheral blood mononuclear cells from that sample were used for TCR beta sequencing. The Qiagen DNeasy Blood Extraction Kit was used to extract genomic DNA from the blood cell samples. Libraries came from the immunoSEQ multiplex PCR assay. For the multiplex PCR, a mixture combining 60 forward primers for TCR Vbeta segments and 13 reverse primers for TCR Jbeta segments was used. Amplification of the CDR3 region of rearranged TCR beta genes was performed with a multiplex PCR assay on genomic DNA. The amplified TCR beta libraries were sequenced on the Illumina HiSeq System as 87-base-pair reads. Per the original workflow: A later analysis tallied about 77 million unique TCR beta chains across the 666 repertoires, and around 12 million of those chains were shared by two or more donors. To remove PCR and sequencing errors, raw reads were error-corrected and collapsed into unique sequences using a nearest-neighbor algorithm that merged closely related sequences. V, D and J gene segments were assigned by aligning CDR3 sequences to IMGT reference sequences. For a sequence to be retained, a match of at least six nucleotides was required to both a V gene segment and a J gene segment. Rearrangements were called productive when the CDR3 lacked stop codons and stayed in frame with V and J; all others were non-productive. CDR3 was defined by IMGT convention, running from the second conserved V-encoded cysteine to the conserved J-encoded phenylalanine. In an earlier analysis of around 600 of the donors, sequences lacking an unambiguous match to a single V gene segment were excluded. In an earlier analysis of several hundred of the donors, V segments were called functional above 56.7% productive rearrangements and were called segregating when the between-donor standard deviation exceeded 5%. A statistical classification framework was built for diagnosing cytomegalovirus status from the catalog of TCR beta chain sequences. In a later analysis, V and J genes were assigned by comparing TCR nucleotide sequences against IMGT/GENE-DB human TR gene sequences. The TCRdist pipeline was used in a later analysis to assign CDR3 sequences and most-parsimonious VDJ recombination scenarios. In a later analysis, each TCR beta chain was defined by its CDR3 amino acid sequence together with its V-gene family, and reads lacking a unique V-gene family were excluded. A later analysis removed 592 highly shared, low-generation-probability nucleotide sequences to deal with suspected cross-contamination and a sequencing artifact. For each public chain, a later analysis derived a clonal expansion index from normalized ranks of inferred template counts within each repertoire. In a later analysis, generation probabilities were computed using a VDJ recombination model fitted to out-of-frame rearrangements, and the results were checked against IGoR. In a later analysis, hypergeometric tests were used to score TCR-TCR, TCR-HLA and TCR-CMV co-occurrence, with a repertoire-size bias correction applied to TCR pairs. In a later analysis, false discovery rates were estimated by permuting HLA or CMV assignments 20 times. In a later analysis, co-occurring TCRs were grouped using DBSCAN, and TCRdist sequence similarity was added for clustering within HLA-allele-positive subsets. Repertoires with fewer than 30,000 or more than 120,000 public chains were left out of co-occurrence clustering, as were about five repertoires with anomalous nucleotide sharing. Drawn from immuneACCESS, this table holds only the in-frame rearrangements with V and J called that TCRdb kept. Clones are partly lost; checked studies trace under half to an unresolved V gene and leave the rest unexplained. V, J and clone size are those of that table, while D and trimming were read from the DNA. Recorded for this sample are roughly 70,000 clones; just over 75% of them occurred a single time. The ten top clones hold around 6.3% of the sample.

The receptor chain draws on TRBV30 and TRBJ2-1; the D gene is perhaps TRBD1, from 6 matching bases. The TCR was taken from a man between 50 and 59 years old in good health and CMV-seronegative. Sequences were obtained from PBMCs. The nucleotides are TGTGCCTGGGTTTCAGGGGAAGGATTGTTAGGGCAGTTCTTC. It translates to CAWVSGEGLLGQFF. Supplemented by the reference TRBV30 and TRBJ2-1 proteins around the CDR3, the complete variable domain is SQTIHQWPATLVQPVGSPLSLECTVEGTSNPNLYWYRQAAGRGLQLLFYSVGIGQISSEVPQNLSASRPQDRQFILSSKKLLLSDSGFYLCAWVSGEGLLGQFFGPGTRLTVL.